The 26 T cell receptor beta chains in this list originate from one sample, sequenced in a study of T cells after yellow fever vaccination. Via MiXCR, TCRdb re-called the 5' RACE reads, giving one row per CDR3 protein. The repertoire holds around 550,000 distinct CDR3 sequences, roughly a fifth seen once, with roughly an eighth in the top ten. Sequenced material: PBMCs, taken 15 days after the yellow fever booster vaccination. The receptors originated from a man aged 25 to 45 who received the YFV17D yellow fever vaccine.

A few counts support this clonotype. This rearrangement joins TRBV24-1 to TRBJ2-3, with D tentatively TRBD2 (5 bases). V shed 9 bases and J shed 2 bases, with 14 bases lying between them. Looked up from germline, CDR1 is KGHDR and CDR2 is SFDVKD. There are 14 residues in the CDR3. DNA for the CDR3: TGTGCCACCCTGGGCGGGCGTTTCACAGATACGCAGTATTTT. As protein: CATLGGRFTDTQYF.

This clonotype has just a few counts. The chain recombines TRBV28 with TRBJ2-1, with 8 bases matching TRBD1. The germline gives CDR1 MDHEN, CDR2 SYDVKM. The junction had 6 bases not matched to a gene; V was cut back by 5 bases and J by 9 bases. The CDR3 consists of 13 residues. CDR3 protein: CASSPTTGAEQFF. The DNA for the CDR3 is TGTGCCAGCAGTCCAACGACAGGGGCTGAGCAGTTCTTC. The complete variable domain, with remaining parts taken from reference TRBV28 and TRBJ2-1, reads DVKVTQSSRYLVKRTGEKVFLECVQDMDHENMFWYRQDPGLGLRLIYFSYDVKMKEKGDIPEGYSVSREKKERFSLILESASTNQTSMYLCASSPTTGAEQFFGPGTRLTVL.

This clonotype appeared a few times. The rearrangement uses TRBV6-1 and TRBJ1-1; no clear D gene. The CDR3 covers 16 residues. V gave up 7 bases and J gave up 0 bases, with 18 bases separating them. The germline CDR1 and CDR2 sequences are MNHNS and SASEGT. The CDR3 nucleotides are TGTGCCAGCAACCCCAGGCTTTTAGGGATGAACACTGAAGCTTTCTTT. Its translation is CASNPRLLGMNTEAFF.

This clonotype was observed a handful of times. The chain combines TRBV28 with TRBJ1-2; TRBD1 aligns across 9 bases. V was pared by 11 bases and J by 1 base, with 17 bases of the junction left unmatched. Germline V lookup: CDR1 MDHEN, CDR2 SYDVKM. The CDR3 is 17 residues long. This CDR3 is CAPTAHRGRSHNYGYTF. Written as DNA, the CDR3 is TGTGCCCCTACAGCGCACAGGGGGCGCAGTCATAACTATGGCTACACCTTC.

CDR3 residues: CASSFAGSGYEQFF. The CDR3 DNA sequence: TGTGCCAGCAGCTTCGCAGGGTCCGGCTATGAGCAGTTCTTC. This chain uses TRBV5-8 with TRBJ2-1; perhaps TRBD1 as D (5 bases). Deletions cut 2 bases from V and 8 bases from J, with 14 bases between. Germline loops: CDR1 SGHTS, CDR2 YDEGEE. CDR3 size: 14 residues.

The chain joins TRBV11-3 to TRBJ2-7; no definite D call. This CDR3 has 12 residues. Trimming removed 4 bases from V and 7 bases from J, with 11 bases in between. Germline-derived CDR1 and CDR2 are SGHNT and YENEEA. The CDR3 region has the DNA TGTGCCAGCAGCTCCACTGGAGAGGAGCAGTACTTC. Protein product: CASSSTGEEQYF.

This clonotype occurred a few times. V usage is TRBV6-5 and J usage is TRBJ1-1, with 12 bases matching TRBD1. The CDR3 is made up of 17 amino acids. With V trimmed by 0 bases and J by 3 bases, 5 bases remained unmatched. Germline V gives CDR1 MNHEY, CDR2 SVGAGI. CDR3 sequence (DNA): TGTGCCAGCAGTTACTCGGGGACAGGGGGCTTACACACTGAAGCTTTCTTT. Amino acid sequence: CASSYSGTGGLHTEAFF.

This clonotype was counted a few times. The CDR3 reads CASSGLFSYGYTF. The CDR3 DNA reads TGTGCCAGCAGCGGGCTTTTCTCCTATGGCTACACCTTC. The J gene is TRBJ1-2, the V gene TRBV9; D not resolved. Germline CDR1 and CDR2: SGDLS and YYNGEE. V dropped 3 bases and J dropped 4 bases, with 10 bases sitting between them. The CDR3 is 13 amino acids.

This clonotype has a handful of counts. The chain is built from TRBV20-1 and TRBJ1-6; 9 positions match TRBD1. V lost 2 bases, J lost 7 bases, and 6 bases stayed unmatched. Germline CDR1 is DFQATT and CDR2 is SNEGSKA (reference sequence). The CDR3 contains 15 residues. CDR3 region: CSARPRTGENSPLHF. CDR3 coding DNA: TGCAGTGCTAGACCTCGGACAGGGGAAAATTCACCCCTCCACTTT.

This rearrangement joins TRBV10-3 to TRBJ2-2; D gene ambiguous. Germline CDR1 ENHRY, CDR2 SYGVKD. Trimming took off 5 bases at V and 3 bases at J, with 13 bases between the two ends. The CDR3 is made up of 15 amino acids. The CDR3 reads CAISRSTQHTGELFF. CDR3 in DNA: TGTGCCATCAGTCGGTCTACCCAACACACCGGGGAGCTGTTTTTT.

This clonotype has only a few counts. The chain recombines TRBV10-3 with TRBJ1-2; a weak D match, TRBD1 (6 bases). The germline V gene encodes CDR1 ENHRY and CDR2 SYGVKD. This CDR3 contains 13 residues. Deletions cut 6 bases from V and 6 bases from J, with 14 bases between. In DNA form, the CDR3 reads TGTGCCATCAGCTACAGGGACGGGGATGGCTACACCTTC. Protein: CAISYRDGDGYTF.

The chain links TRBV18 to TRBJ2-4; tentative D call: TRBD2 (6 bases). Deletions cut 0 bases from V and 2 bases from J, with 11 bases between. The germline CDR1 and CDR2 sequences are KGHSH and LQKENI. CDR3 length: 16 amino acids. CDR3 nucleotides: TGTGCCAGCTCACCACCGGCTACTAGCACCAAAAACATTCAGTACTTC. It yields the protein CASSPPATSTKNIQYF.

V usage is TRBV6-2 or TRBV6-3 and J usage is TRBJ2-7, with TRBD1 identical over 9 bases. V dropped 6 bases and J dropped 6; count of bases not matched to a gene: 12. From germline, CDR1 is MNHEY and CDR2 SVGEGT. This CDR3 is built from 15 residues. The CDR3 nucleotides are TGTGCCAGCAGCATGGGACAGGGCGATGGATCCGAGCAGTACTTC. It specifies CASSMGQGDGSEQYF.

This chain uses TRBV11-2 with TRBJ2-1; 7 bases are shared with TRBD1. CDR3 length equals 16 residues. Germline loops: CDR1 SGHAT, CDR2 FQNNGV. Trimming removed 2 bases from V and 7 bases from J; junction bases left unmatched: 11. DNA for the CDR3: TGTGCCAGCAGCTTAAATGGTGGACAGGTCTGGAATGAGCAGTTCTTC. Its translation is CASSLNGGQVWNEQFF.

This clonotype came up a few times. A read error may be the cause here, since a much bigger clone is one base away. The V and J genes are TRBV7-8 and TRBJ2-3; D remains unclear. The germline CDR1 and CDR2 sequences are SGHVS and FQNEAQ. V was clipped by 2 bases and J by 2 bases, with 5 bases between them. The CDR3 contains 13 residues. The CDR3 DNA sequence: TGTGCCAGCAGCTTATTTAACACAGATACGCAGTATTTT. Encoded protein: CASSLFNTDTQYF.

This clonotype was detected a few times. V gene TRBV5-6 combines with J gene TRBJ1-5; 8 bases agree with TRBD1. Germline assignment: CDR1 SGHDT and CDR2 YYEEEE. The CDR3 runs to 14 residues. The J segment lost 7 bases and the V segment lost 4 bases, leaving 7 bases of the junction unmatched. The CDR3 is CASSLDRARQPQHF. The CDR3 DNA follows: TGTGCCAGCAGCCTGGACAGGGCGAGGCAGCCCCAGCATTTT.

V gene TRBV7-9 combines with J gene TRBJ2-3; D gene ambiguous. Per the germline V gene, CDR1 is SEHNR and CDR2 is FQNEAQ (reference sequence). This CDR3 is 12 amino acids long. The ends were cut back, 3 bases at V and 8 bases at J, with 9 bases in the middle. CDR3 region: CASSFESGTQYF. CDR3 nucleotides: TGTGCCAGCAGCTTCGAGTCGGGTACGCAGTATTTT.

This chain uses TRBV6-2 or TRBV6-3 with TRBJ2-5; 12 nucleotides line up with TRBD1. The CDR3 loop spans 16 amino acids. V lost 7 bases and J lost 4; bases outside the gene matches: 10. Germline-derived CDR1 and CDR2 are MNHEY and SVGEGT. This CDR3 reads CASIPWGQGARETQYF. As DNA, the CDR3 is TGTGCCAGCATTCCCTGGGGACAGGGGGCGCGAGAGACCCAGTACTTC.

This clonotype has just a few counts. The V call is TRBV5-1, the J call TRBJ2-1; weak D call: TRBD2 (6 bases). Trimming removed 3 bases at V and 10 bases at J, with 11 bases between. The CDR3 runs to 12 residues. Germline V gene data show CDR1 as SGHRS and CDR2 as YFSETQ. CDR3 sequence: CASSSPSGEQFF. The CDR3 region has the DNA TGCGCCAGCAGCTCCCCAAGCGGGGAGCAGTTCTTC.

This clonotype has just a few counts. The chain has TRBV6-1 and TRBJ2-1; D is perhaps TRBD2 (6 bases). Trimming stripped 5 bases from V and 2 bases from J, with 13 bases between. This CDR3 contains 15 residues. CDR1 is MNHNS, CDR2 SASEGT, per germline. DNA for the CDR3: TGTGCCAGCAGTCGCGGGATTTCGACCTACAATGAGCAGTTCTTC. It encodes CASSRGISTYNEQFF.

This clonotype was seen more than once but under ten times. The chain employs TRBV7-9 and TRBJ1-1; TRBD1 matches 7 bases. In germline, CDR1 is SEHNR, CDR2 FQNEAQ (reference sequence). The CDR3 spans 12 residues. After removal of 10 bases from V and 4 bases from J, the junction contained 6 bases not matched to a gene. The CDR3 region is CAIPTGITEAFF. DNA of the CDR3: TGTGCCATCCCGACAGGGATCACTGAAGCTTTCTTT.

The rearrangement uses TRBV7-2 and TRBJ2-3; no firm D call. V was clipped by 3 bases and J by 4 bases, with 8 bases between them. The CDR3 sequence is 13 residues long. CDR1 SGHTA and CDR2 FQGNSA come from the germline V gene. This chain's CDR3 is CASSLRSPDTQYF. In DNA form, the CDR3 reads TGTGCCAGCAGCTTGCGTTCCCCAGATACGCAGTATTTT.

In its sample, this clonotype was seen a few times. V is TRBV6-1 and J is TRBJ1-6, with D tentatively TRBD1 (5 bases). The CDR3 loop spans 16 amino acids. Per the germline V gene, CDR1 is MNHNS and CDR2 is SASEGT. The ends were cut back, 5 bases at V and 7 bases at J, with 18 bases in the middle. The CDR3, as DNA: TGTGCCAGCAGTCCTACCGCCGGGACGGTCAATTCACCCCTCCACTTT. It is translated as CASSPTAGTVNSPLHF.

The V and J genes are TRBV7-2 and TRBJ2-3; the D gene is possibly TRBD2 (5 bases). The germline V gene encodes CDR1 SGHTA and CDR2 FQGNSA. V shed 7 bases and J shed 2 bases, with 22 bases lying between them. The CDR3 totals 17 residues. The CDR3 nucleotides read TGTGCCAGCACCCTATCGATGGCGGGTGTAATCACAGATACGCAGTATTTT. This encodes CASTLSMAGVITDTQYF.

The CDR3 DNA follows: TGTGCCAGCAGCTTGGACATTGTGGCTTTCTTT. Its protein product is CASSLDIVAFF. This chain links TRBV7-8 with TRBJ1-1; possible D gene TRBD1, 5 bases. The CDR3 totals 11 residues. The V gene lost 3 bases and the J gene lost 11 bases, with 10 bases spanning the gap. Germline loops: CDR1 SGHVS, CDR2 FQNEAQ. The full variable domain, with the rest looked up from reference TRBV7-8 and TRBJ1-1, is GAGVSQSPRYKVAKRGQDVALRCDPISGHVSLFWYQQALGQGPEFLTYFQNEAQLDKSGLPSDRFFAERPEGSVSTLKIQRTQQEDSAVYLCASSLDIVAFFGQGTRLTVV.

This clonotype was counted only a few times. This chain uses TRBV11-3 with TRBJ2-3, with a weak D call TRBD1 (6 bases). V lost 4 bases and J lost 6, with 14 bases in between. The CDR3 sequence is 14 residues long. Germline V CDR1 and CDR2: SGHNT, YENEEA. CDR3 region: CASSSWTDTDTQYF. The CDR3 nucleotides read TGTGCCAGCAGCTCCTGGACAGACACGGATACGCAGTATTTT.